This T cell receptor beta chain was sequenced for a study of control samples from healthy donors and cancer patients. The CDR3 loop spans 16 amino acids. V lost 2 bases, J lost 4 bases, and 18 bases lay in between. Germline lookup yields CDR1 SGDLS and CDR2 YYNGEE. This table comes from immunoSEQ multiplex PCR, and its TCRdb copy is limited to in-frame clones, with some not included. The repertoire holds around 250,000 clones, with roughly 87% as singletons. Sequenced input: PBMCs. The rearrangement links TRBV9 to TRBJ2-5; perhaps D is TRBD1 or TRBD2 (5 bases each). The sequence derives from a woman aged 60-75 years with lung cancer. The CDR3 bases are TGTGCCAGCAGCGTTGGGGGTCAGGGAAGGGGAGAGACCCAGTACTTC. Its translation: CASSVGGQGRGETQYF.